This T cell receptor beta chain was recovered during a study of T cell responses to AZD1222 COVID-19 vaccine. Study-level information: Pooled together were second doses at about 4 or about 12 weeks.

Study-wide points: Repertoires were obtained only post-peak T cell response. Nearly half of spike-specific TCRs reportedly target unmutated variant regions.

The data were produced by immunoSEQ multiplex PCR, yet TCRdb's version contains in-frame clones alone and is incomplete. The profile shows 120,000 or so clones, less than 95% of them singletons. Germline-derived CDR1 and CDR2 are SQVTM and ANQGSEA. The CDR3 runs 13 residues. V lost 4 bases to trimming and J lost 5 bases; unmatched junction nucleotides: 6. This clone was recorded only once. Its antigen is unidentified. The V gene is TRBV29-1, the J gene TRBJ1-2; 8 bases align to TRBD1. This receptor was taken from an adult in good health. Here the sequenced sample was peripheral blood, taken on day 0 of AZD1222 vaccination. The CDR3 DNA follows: TGCAGCGTTGCGCAGGGGGCTGGATATGGCTACACCTTC. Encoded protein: CSVAQGAGYGYTF.